One and the same sample provided the 12 T cell receptor beta chains below, sequenced in a study of siplizumab effects on memory and regulatory T cells. This table comes from immunoSEQ multiplex PCR, and its TCRdb copy is limited to in-frame clones, with some not included. This sample carries more than 70,000 clones, approximately 95% of them seen once, and the ten largest clones take approximately 18%. The specimen was CD8+ T cells sorted from blood. These receptors came from a human donor in good health.

V gene TRBV5-8 combines with J gene TRBJ2-7; D uncertain. The germline V gene has CDR1 SGHTS and CDR2 YDEGEE. V lost 4 bases, J lost 0 bases, and 11 bases lay in between. This CDR3 spans 14 amino acids. The chain's CDR3 is CASSQEIASYEQYF. The CDR3 coding sequence is TGTGCCAGCAGCCAAGAAATCGCCTCCTACGAGCAGTACTTC.

The rearrangement links TRBV14 to TRBJ2-3; D unclear. There are 15 residues in the CDR3. The germline CDR1 and CDR2 sequences are SGHDN and FVKESK. Deletions cut 0 bases from V and 1 base from J, with 8 bases between. The CDR3 nucleotides are TGTGCCAGCAGCCAAGAAAAGTTTGGCACAGATACGCAGTATTTT. Protein sequence: CASSQEKFGTDTQYF.

This clone has only one observation. The gene calls are TRBV19 and TRBJ1-2; 8 positions agree with TRBD1. V dropped 6 bases and J dropped 3; count of bases not matched to a gene: 18. Germline V lookup: CDR1 LNHDA, CDR2 SQIVND (reference sequence). The CDR3 sequence is 18 residues long. Here the CDR3 DNA reads TGTGCCAGTAGCTATAGACGCAGGGGGCGACCCGAGGACTATGGCTACACCTTC. Encoded protein: CASSYRRRGRPEDYGYTF.

The chain links TRBV21-1 to TRBJ1-2. TRBV21-1 is classified as a pseudogene. The CDR3 spans 13 residues. The CDR3 DNA reads as TGTGCCAGCAGCAAGGGAGGGGGGAGAGGAAGCACCTTC. This sequence encodes CASSKGGGRGSTF.

The rearrangement uses TRBV19 and TRBJ2-3; D assignment may be TRBD1 or TRBD2 (5 bases each). The CDR3 is made up of 14 amino acids. Trimming removed 5 bases at V and 3 bases at J, with 12 bases between. Germline assignment: CDR1 LNHDA and CDR2 SQIVND (reference sequence). CDR3 region: CASSPGTLTDTQYF. CDR3 DNA: TGTGCCAGTAGTCCGGGGACGCTGACAGATACGCAGTATTTT.

This clone showed up just once. It is unclear where the CDR3 begins or ends on the DNA, so no DNA is shown, and the CDR3 is as TCRdb lists it. The chain has TRBV28 and TRBJ2-7; the table's D call, TRBD1, was not checked against the DNA. Germline V gene lookup returns CDR1 MDHEN and CDR2 SYDVKM. Ends included, the CDR3 has 13 residues. CDR3 loop: CASSFARGSVIDF.

CDR3 in DNA: TGTGCCAGTAGTATCGGGCCGTTCCCCAATCAGCCCCAGCATTTT. Its protein is CASSIGPFPNQPQHF. The V call is TRBV19, the J call TRBJ1-5; D uncertain. Germline V gene data show CDR1 as LNHDA and CDR2 as SQIVND (reference sequence). With 3 bases removed from V and 3 bases from J, the gap between germline ends came to 12 bases. The CDR3 is 15 amino acids.

The chain employs TRBV19 and TRBJ1-2; D is uncertain. Germline V gives CDR1 LNHDA, CDR2 SQIVND (reference sequence). The length of the CDR3 is 14 residues. V was clipped by 7 bases and J by 2 bases, with 14 bases between them. CDR3 DNA: TGTGCCAGTACCCCCGGTGGCAGCAACTATGGCTACACCTTC. It translates to CASTPGGSNYGYTF. Full variable domain (remainder filled in from reference TRBV19 and TRBJ1-2): DGGITQSPKYLFRKEGQNVTLSCEQNLNHDAMYWYRQDPGQGLRLIYYSQIVNDFQKGDIAEGYSVSREKKESFPLTVTSAQKNPTAFYLCASTPGGSNYGYTFGSGTRLTVV.

The chain carries TRBV2 and TRBJ2-5; TRBD1 matches 8 bases. Near its end, the DNA agrees better with TRBJ2-7, so the J call may be wrong. The CDR3 totals 13 residues. The germline V gene has CDR1 SNHLY and CDR2 FYNNEI. CDR3 protein: CASMGQASYEQYF. Written as DNA, the CDR3 is TGTGCCAGCATGGGACAGGCCTCCTACGAGCAGTACTTC.

The chain employs TRBV19 and TRBJ2-3; D is unclear. V was clipped by 1 base and J by 0 bases, with 11 bases between them. The CDR3 extends over 16 amino acids. CDR1 is LNHDA, CDR2 SQIVND, per germline (reference sequence). CDR3 loop: CASSIGSGSSTDTQYF. CDR3 bases: TGTGCCAGTAGTATAGGGTCGGGTTCGAGCACAGATACGCAGTATTTT. The full variable domain, in which reference TRBV19 and TRBJ2-3 provide the parts outside the CDR3, is DGGITQSPKYLFRKEGQNVTLSCEQNLNHDAMYWYRQDPGQGLRLIYYSQIVNDFQKGDIAEGYSVSREKKESFPLTVTSAQKNPTAFYLCASSIGSGSSTDTQYFGPGTRLTVL.

The rearrangement joins TRBV6-5 to TRBJ2-1; the D gene is possibly TRBD1 (6 bases). Germline-derived CDR1 and CDR2 are MNHEY and SVGAGI. V was trimmed by 4 bases and J by 5 bases, leaving 18 bases between them. The CDR3 loop spans 16 amino acids. CDR3 protein: CASSFDRWAPDNEQFF. DNA of the CDR3: TGTGCCAGCAGTTTCGACAGGTGGGCCCCCGACAATGAGCAGTTCTTC.

The chain carries TRBV5-1 and TRBJ2-7; 9 bases are a match to TRBD1. The CDR3 is 15 residues long. CDR1 and CDR2 (germline): SGHRS, YFSETQ. V was clipped by 5 bases and J by 0 bases; unmatched bases: 6. The CDR3 DNA reads TGCGCCAGCAGATGGACAGGGGCCAGCTCCTACGAGCAGTACTTC. Amino acid sequence: CASRWTGASSYEQYF.